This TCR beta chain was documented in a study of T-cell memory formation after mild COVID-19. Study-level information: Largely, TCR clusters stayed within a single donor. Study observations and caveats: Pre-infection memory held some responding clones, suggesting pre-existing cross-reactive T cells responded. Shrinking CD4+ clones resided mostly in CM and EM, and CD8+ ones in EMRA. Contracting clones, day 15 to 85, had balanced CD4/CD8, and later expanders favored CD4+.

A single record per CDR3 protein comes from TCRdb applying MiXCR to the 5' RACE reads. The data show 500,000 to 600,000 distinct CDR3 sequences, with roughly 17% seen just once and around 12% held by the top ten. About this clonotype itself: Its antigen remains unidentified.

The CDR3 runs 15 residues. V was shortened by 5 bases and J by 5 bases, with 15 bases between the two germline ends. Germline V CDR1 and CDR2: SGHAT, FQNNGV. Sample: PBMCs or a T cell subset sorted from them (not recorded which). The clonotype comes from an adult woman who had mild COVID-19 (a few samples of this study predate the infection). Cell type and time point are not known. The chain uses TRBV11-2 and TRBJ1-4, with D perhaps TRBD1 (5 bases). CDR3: CASSRDARGNEKLFF. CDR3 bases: TGTGCCAGCAGCCGCGACGCCCGGGGGAATGAAAAACTGTTTTTT.